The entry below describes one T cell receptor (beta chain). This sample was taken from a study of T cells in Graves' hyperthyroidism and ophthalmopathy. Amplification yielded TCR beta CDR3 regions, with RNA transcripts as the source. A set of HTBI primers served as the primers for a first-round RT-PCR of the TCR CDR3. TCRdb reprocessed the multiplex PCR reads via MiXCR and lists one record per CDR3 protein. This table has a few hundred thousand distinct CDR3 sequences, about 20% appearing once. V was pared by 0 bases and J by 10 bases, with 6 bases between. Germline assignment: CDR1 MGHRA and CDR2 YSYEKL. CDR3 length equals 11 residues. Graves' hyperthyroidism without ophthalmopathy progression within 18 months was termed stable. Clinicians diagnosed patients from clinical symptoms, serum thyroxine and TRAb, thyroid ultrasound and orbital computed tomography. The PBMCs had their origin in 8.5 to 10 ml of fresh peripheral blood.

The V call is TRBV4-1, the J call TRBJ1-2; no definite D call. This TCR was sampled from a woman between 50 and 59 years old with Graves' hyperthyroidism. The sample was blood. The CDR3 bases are TGCGCCAGCAGCCAAGATGGCGACTACACCTTC. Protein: CASSQDGDYTF.